The present entry profiles one T cell receptor beta chain with its context. The germline gives CDR1 SGHVS, CDR2 FQNEAQ. Trimming removed 3 bases from V and 1 base from J, with 6 bases in between. This CDR3 is 13 amino acids long. This entry belongs to a study of CD8+ T cells in alopecia areata. Turning to the study itself: Patients in the treated group were given tofacitinib by mouth, 5 to 10 mg twice a day.

It was cDNA, reverse transcribed from extracted RNA, that served as the sequencing template. Libraries were prepared by immunoSEQ multiplex PCR; TCRdb keeps only in-frame clonotypes and omits some of them. The top ten clones hold over 12% of a sample with approximately 180,000 clones, 50% to 60% of them seen once. The V gene is TRBV7-8, the J gene TRBJ1-1; D ambiguous. The sequence was obtained from a human donor with alopecia areata. Sequences were derived from CD4+ T cells sorted from blood, sampled at week 0. CDR3 coding DNA: TGTGCCAGCAGCTTTCGTAGGAACACTGAAGCTTTCTTT. The encoded protein is CASSFRRNTEAFF.